The source of this T cell receptor beta chain is a study of blood T cell repertoires in COVID-19. Per the study methods: Counts of nucleated cells, estimated from reference gene primer amplification, were obtained. Assay used: immunoSEQ multiplex PCR; TCRdb lists only in-frame clones, some missing. The V and J calls and clone size were taken over from that table, and D and trimming were inferred from the DNA. The table shows 73,000 or so clones, with roughly 80% occurring only once. This CDR3 spans 11 amino acids. Germline values: CDR1 LGHDT, CDR2 YNNKEL (reference sequence). V was shortened by 3 bases and J by 6 bases, with 4 bases between the two germline ends.

The sequenced material came from peripheral blood. V is TRBV3-1 (or the pseudogene TRBV3-2) and J is TRBJ2-3; D gene unclear. The sequence derives from an older woman with acute or convalescent COVID-19. CDR3 protein: CASSQRDTQYF. CDR3 nucleotides: TGTGCCAGCAGCCAGAGGGATACGCAGTATTTT.